This T cell receptor (beta chain) was sequenced for a study of blood T cell repertoires in COVID-19. Assay: immunoSEQ multiplex PCR; the TCRdb copy retains only in-frame clones and omits some. The repertoire holds approximately 670,000 clones, with 85% to 90% as singletons. Trimming removed 0 bases from V and 7 bases from J; junction bases left unmatched: 7. Germline CDR1 and CDR2: MNHEY and SVGAGI. The CDR3 extends over 15 amino acids. The source material was peripheral blood. This receptor was obtained from a woman aged 18 to 35 with acute or convalescent COVID-19. J is TRBJ2-3 and V is TRBV6-5, with 7 bases lining up with TRBD1. The CDR3 nucleotides are TGTGCCAGCAGTTACTCGTTACAGGGGCAAAATACGCAGTATTTT. Protein product: CASSYSLQGQNTQYF.